This T cell receptor beta chain was found in a study of T cells in narcolepsy. Study results and caveats: Blood of same and different patients, but not healthy controls, reportedly held recurring autoreactive clonotypes.

About this clone itself: Its specificity is not known. At one end, the junction sequence differs from germline, possibly due to a read error.

The method was immunoSEQ multiplex PCR; TCRdb's version includes in-frame clones alone and lacks a portion of them. The sample has some 34,000 clones, roughly 77% seen once; the top ten hold about 2.3%. The germline gives CDR1 SGDLS, CDR2 YYNGEE. The CDR3 loop spans 13 amino acids. This chain links TRBV9 with TRBJ2-1, with 11 positions matching TRBD2. The TCR was taken from a human donor in good health. Input material: memory (CD45RA-) CD4+ T cells from blood. The CDR3 is CTSGTSGYNEQFF. Here the CDR3 DNA reads TGTACCAGCGGGACTAGCGGTTACAATGAGCAGTTCTTC.